The 29 T cell receptor beta chains reported below all come from one sample, sequenced in a study of T cell responses to AZD1222 COVID-19 vaccine. TCRdb's copy holds only in-frame clones and misses some; the assay was immunoSEQ multiplex PCR. The data contain about 67,000 clones, 80% to 90% of them seen just once; the ten biggest clones take up 21%. The material was peripheral blood, obtained on day 0 of AZD1222 vaccination. The source of these receptors is an adult in good health.

V usage is TRBV9 and J usage is TRBJ2-1; D is uncertain. This CDR3 contains 15 residues. Deletions cut 1 base from V and 5 bases from J, with 13 bases between. Per the germline V gene, CDR1 is SGDLS and CDR2 is YYNGEE. CDR3 region: CASSVFSRGDNEQFF. The CDR3 coding sequence is TGTGCCAGCAGCGTATTTTCCCGCGGCGACAATGAGCAGTTCTTC.

In DNA, the CDR3 is TGTGCCAGCGGCTGGACAGGGCTTGCCGGGGAGCTGTTTTTT. This codes for CASGWTGLAGELFF. The genes are TRBV6-5 and TRBJ2-2, with TRBD1 matching 8 bases. J was trimmed by 6 bases and V by 8 bases; bases with no gene match: 8. In germline, CDR1 is MNHEY, CDR2 SVGAGI. The CDR3 loop spans 14 amino acids.

This rearrangement joins TRBV4-1 to TRBJ1-4; a weak D match, TRBD1 (5 bases). The germline V gene has CDR1 MGHRA and CDR2 YSYEKL. The V end lost 1 base, the J end lost 7 bases, and 10 bases lay between the germline ends. The CDR3 runs 14 residues. DNA of the CDR3: TGCGCCAGCAGCCAAGGGGGGATTCGTGAAAAACTGTTTTTT. Translation gives CASSQGGIREKLFF.

CDR3 amino acids: CASSTRFSRGMNTEAFF. For the CDR3, the DNA is TGTGCCAGTAGTACCAGGTTTAGTAGGGGGATGAACACTGAAGCTTTCTTT. The chain joins TRBV19 to TRBJ1-1; D possibly corresponds to TRBD1 (6 bases). The CDR3 is 17 residues long. V lost 4 bases and J lost 0, with 18 bases in between. The germline V gene encodes CDR1 LNHDA and CDR2 SQIVND (reference sequence).

J is TRBJ2-3 and V is TRBV7-6; D is uncertain. In germline, CDR1 is SGHVS, CDR2 FNYEAQ. Deletions cut 5 bases from V and 4 bases from J, with 10 bases between. CDR3 length equals 13 residues. CDR3 sequence reads: CASSVRAPDTQYF. The CDR3 DNA reads as TGTGCCAGCAGCGTCAGAGCCCCAGATACGCAGTATTTT.

The CDR3 coding sequence is TGTGCCAGCAGCCAACTGGCGGGAGGGGGGGATGAGCAGTTCTTC. Its protein product is CASSQLAGGGDEQFF. The chain combines TRBV3-1 (or the pseudogene TRBV3-2) with TRBJ2-1; 9 nucleotides agree with TRBD2. Trimming cost V 2 bases and J 8 bases; bases outside gene matches: 7. Germline CDR1 and CDR2: LGHDT and YNNKEL (reference sequence). CDR3 length: 15 amino acids.

The V gene is TRBV4-1, the J gene TRBJ1-5, with D uncertain. V lost 2 bases to trimming and J lost 5 bases, with 7 bases between them. The germline V gene has CDR1 MGHRA and CDR2 YSYEKL. The CDR3 spans 13 residues. CDR3 sequence: CASSQTEDQPQHF. CDR3 nucleotide sequence: TGCGCCAGCAGCCAAACTGAAGATCAGCCCCAGCATTTT.

This rearrangement joins TRBV18 to TRBJ2-2; tentatively, D is TRBD1 or TRBD2 (6 bases each). The V and J ends lost 8 bases and 5 bases respectively, with 15 bases between them. The CDR3 length is 14 residues. Germline-derived CDR1 and CDR2 are KGHSH and LQKENI. The CDR3 sequence: CASPSGAGTGELFF. CDR3 in DNA: TGTGCCAGCCCCTCGGGGGCCGGAACCGGGGAGCTGTTTTTT.

The CDR3 DNA sequence: TGTGCCAGCAGCGCCGGAGAGGGGGCGGATGGCTACACCTTC. It codes for CASSAGEGADGYTF. The chain links TRBV7-2 to TRBJ1-2, with 7 nucleotides matching TRBD1. Germline lookup yields CDR1 SGHTA and CDR2 FQGNSA. The ends lost 5 bases at V and 6 bases at J; junction bases unmatched: 9. CDR3 length equals 14 residues.

The V call is TRBV24-1, the J call TRBJ2-7; 11 bases are shared with TRBD2. CDR1 is KGHDR, CDR2 SFDVKD, per germline. This CDR3 is built from 14 residues. The junction had 5 bases not matched to a gene; V was cut back by 9 bases and J by 2 bases. CDR3 DNA sequence: TGTGCCACCGCCAGACTAGCGGGACCCTACGAGCAGTACTTC. Translated: CATARLAGPYEQYF.

The chain uses TRBV28 and TRBJ2-3; D is perhaps TRBD1 or TRBD2 (5 bases each). Trimming stripped 2 bases from V and 8 bases from J, with 8 bases between. Germline-derived CDR1 and CDR2 are MDHEN and SYDVKM. The CDR3 is 12 residues long. The DNA for the CDR3 is TGTGCCAGCAGTTTAGAGGGGCCTACGCAGTATTTT. It translates to CASSLEGPTQYF.

The CDR3 bases are TGTGCCAGCAGCTTATTCAGGGGGCAGACTGAAGCTTTCTTT. Its protein is CASSLFRGQTEAFF. The chain employs TRBV7-8 and TRBJ1-1; 8 bases agree with TRBD1. Germline trimming cut 2 bases from V and 5 bases from J; bases unmatched to any gene: 4. The CDR3 extends over 14 amino acids. Germline V gene lookup returns CDR1 SGHVS and CDR2 FQNEAQ. Variable domain in full (rest from reference TRBV7-8 and TRBJ1-1): GAGVSQSPRYKVAKRGQDVALRCDPISGHVSLFWYQQALGQGPEFLTYFQNEAQLDKSGLPSDRFFAERPEGSVSTLKIQRTQQEDSAVYLCASSLFRGQTEAFFGQGTRLTVV.

CDR3: CASSLGISRSRAFF. Here the CDR3 DNA reads TGTGCCAGCAGCTTAGGGATTTCGAGGTCCCGGGCTTTCTTT. V is TRBV28 and J is TRBJ1-1; D remains ambiguous. The CDR3 is made up of 14 amino acids. The V end was cut by 6 bases, the J end by 11 bases, with 22 bases between. Germline assignment: CDR1 MDHEN and CDR2 SYDVKM.

This chain joins TRBV5-1 and TRBJ1-3; no clear D. The CDR3 loop spans 13 amino acids. Germline CDR1 reads SGHRS; CDR2 reads YFSETQ. Trimming cost V 1 base and J 2 bases, with 4 bases left between them. CDR3 residues: CASSLQAGNTIYF. The CDR3 DNA reads as TGCGCCAGCAGCTTGCAGGCTGGAAACACCATATATTTT.

The chain joins TRBV11-1 to TRBJ1-2; no reliable D call. The CDR3 is 14 residues long. V was pared by 5 bases and J by 0 bases, with 10 bases between. Germline assignment: CDR1 SGHAT and CDR2 FQDESV (reference sequence). The CDR3 DNA is TGTGCCAGCAGCGCTCCTAGGACTAACTATGGCTACACCTTC. This encodes CASSAPRTNYGYTF.

The chain carries TRBV27 and TRBJ1-5; the D is unclear. This CDR3 has 14 amino acids. Germline values: CDR1 MNHEY, CDR2 SMNVEV (reference sequence). Trimming stripped 11 bases from V and 0 bases from J, with 14 bases between. DNA for the CDR3: TGTGCCGCTTCCCCGGGATTTAGCAATCAGCCCCAGCATTTT. Protein sequence: CAASPGFSNQPQHF.

This clone appeared once. The J gene is TRBJ2-7, the V gene TRBV7-2; 10 bases align to TRBD1. Looked up from germline, CDR1 is SGHTA and CDR2 is FQGNSA. Germline trimming cut 8 bases from V and 5 bases from J; bases unmatched to any gene: 9. The CDR3 consists of 14 residues. The CDR3 coding sequence is TGTGCCAGCGTCCGGGACAGGGGATGGGACGAGCAGTACTTC. This encodes CASVRDRGWDEQYF.

The J gene is TRBJ1-5, the V gene TRBV28, with TRBD1 matching 7 bases. The CDR3 runs 17 residues. V trimming: 4 bases; J trimming: 0 bases; junction bases outside the gene matches: 9. Germline values: CDR1 MDHEN, CDR2 SYDVKM. The CDR3, as DNA: TGTGCCAGCAGTTCCCGGGACAGTTATAATAGCAATCAGCCCCAGCATTTT. Its translation: CASSSRDSYNSNQPQHF.

The rearrangement joins TRBV19 to TRBJ2-1; 10 nucleotides align to TRBD2. This CDR3 is built from 15 residues. CDR1 and CDR2 from the germline V gene are LNHDA and SQIVND (reference sequence). V trimming: 4 bases; J trimming: 3 bases; junction bases outside the gene matches: 3. The CDR3 DNA follows: TGTGCCAGTAGTACCAGCGGGAGGGTCTACAATGAGCAGTTCTTC. It encodes CASSTSGRVYNEQFF. The whole variable domain, remainder taken from reference TRBV19 and TRBJ2-1, is DGGITQSPKYLFRKEGQNVTLSCEQNLNHDAMYWYRQDPGQGLRLIYYSQIVNDFQKGDIAEGYSVSREKKESFPLTVTSAQKNPTAFYLCASSTSGRVYNEQFFGPGTRLTVL.

The DNA for the CDR3 is TGTGCCAGCAGTCGTCCAGGGAATATGGAGACCCAGTACTTC. Translated, it gives CASSRPGNMETQYF. J is TRBJ2-5 and V is TRBV3-1 (or the pseudogene TRBV3-2); a weak D match, TRBD1 (5 bases). The CDR3 loop spans 14 amino acids. Germline lookup yields CDR1 LGHDT and CDR2 YNNKEL (reference sequence). V was cut by 6 bases and J by 5 bases, with 16 bases left in between.

As DNA, the CDR3 is TGTGCCAGCAGTCCTCCAGGGGGCTGGGCAGATACGCAGTATTTT. The encoded protein is CASSPPGGWADTQYF. The V gene is TRBV6-5, the J gene TRBJ2-3; 8 bases match TRBD1. Germline assignment: CDR1 MNHEY and CDR2 SVGAGI. The CDR3 spans 15 residues. The trim removed 5 bases at V and 4 bases at J, leaving 8 bases unmatched.

The chain couples TRBV28 to TRBJ1-1; no clear D. The CDR3 runs to 13 residues. V lost 1 base to trimming and J lost 2 bases, with 5 bases between them. Per the germline V gene, CDR1 is MDHEN and CDR2 is SYDVKM. CDR3 coding DNA: TGTGCCAGCAGTTTATTCCGCAACACTGAAGCTTTCTTT. It is translated as CASSLFRNTEAFF.

This chain joins TRBV19 and TRBJ2-7, with D perhaps TRBD1 (6 bases). Trimming cost V 5 bases and J 4 bases, with 12 bases left between them. CDR3 size: 13 residues. CDR1 and CDR2 (germline): LNHDA, SQIVND (reference sequence). DNA for the CDR3: TGTGCCAGTAGTTTCTCCAGGGGTTACGAGCAGTACTTC. As protein: CASSFSRGYEQYF.

Here the CDR3 DNA reads TGTGCCAGCAGTTTAATATTCCGATCTAATGAAAAACTGTTTTTT. It is translated as CASSLIFRSNEKLFF. The chain joins TRBV27 to TRBJ1-4, with no clear D. Germline V CDR1 and CDR2: MNHEY, SMNVEV (reference sequence). With 2 bases removed from V and 3 bases from J, the gap between germline ends came to 10 bases. The CDR3 loop spans 15 amino acids.

This chain connects TRBV18 to TRBJ2-1; tentatively, D is TRBD1 (5 bases). The CDR3 runs to 16 residues. Trimming left V 3 bases short and J 8 bases short, with 20 bases between. Germline V gene lookup returns CDR1 KGHSH and CDR2 LQKENI. The CDR3 DNA sequence: TGTGCCAGCTCACCCATCAGTCAGGGTTGGGGTGATGAGCAGTTCTTC. Its protein is CASSPISQGWGDEQFF.

The CDR3 protein is CASSWDSGKSYNEQFF. The CDR3 bases are TGTGCCAGCAGCTGGGATAGCGGGAAGTCCTACAATGAGCAGTTCTTC. J is TRBJ2-1 and V is TRBV7-3; 8 bases map to TRBD2. Germline-derived CDR1 and CDR2 are SGHTA and FQGTGA. The CDR3 loop spans 16 amino acids. J gave up 1 base and V 4 bases, and 6 bases lay outside the gene matches.

V and J are TRBV5-5 and TRBJ1-5; D unclear. The germline V gene has CDR1 SGHKS and CDR2 YYEKEE (reference sequence). The CDR3 length is 13 residues. Trimming pared 3 bases from V and 0 bases from J, leaving 4 bases between. This CDR3 reads CASSWGSNQPQHF. CDR3 nucleotides: TGTGCCAGCAGCTGGGGTAGCAATCAGCCCCAGCATTTT.

The chain's CDR3 is CASSLARGTNTGELFF. CDR3 nucleotides: TGTGCCAGCAGCTTAGCGCGGGGGACGAACACCGGGGAGCTGTTTTTT. The rearrangement uses TRBV7-9 and TRBJ2-2; 7 positions match TRBD2. Germline V gives CDR1 SEHNR, CDR2 FQNEAQ (reference sequence). Trimming removed 0 bases from V and 0 bases from J; junction bases left unmatched: 1. The CDR3 extends over 16 amino acids. The variable domain in full, completed from reference TRBV7-9 and TRBJ2-2, reads DTGVSQNPRHKITKRGQNVTFRCDPISEHNRLYWYRQTLGQGPEFLTYFQNEAQLEKSRLLSDRFSAERPKGSFSTLEIQRTEQGDSAMYLCASSLARGTNTGELFFGEGSRLTVL.

The chain couples TRBV7-9 to TRBJ2-3; D remains unclear. This CDR3 has 12 amino acids. V was cut by 1 base and J by 6 bases, with 5 bases left in between. The V gene's germline CDR1 is SEHNR and CDR2 FQNEAQ (reference sequence). The chain's CDR3 is CASSLVVDTQYF. CDR3 DNA: TGTGCCAGCAGCTTAGTGGTGGATACGCAGTATTTT.